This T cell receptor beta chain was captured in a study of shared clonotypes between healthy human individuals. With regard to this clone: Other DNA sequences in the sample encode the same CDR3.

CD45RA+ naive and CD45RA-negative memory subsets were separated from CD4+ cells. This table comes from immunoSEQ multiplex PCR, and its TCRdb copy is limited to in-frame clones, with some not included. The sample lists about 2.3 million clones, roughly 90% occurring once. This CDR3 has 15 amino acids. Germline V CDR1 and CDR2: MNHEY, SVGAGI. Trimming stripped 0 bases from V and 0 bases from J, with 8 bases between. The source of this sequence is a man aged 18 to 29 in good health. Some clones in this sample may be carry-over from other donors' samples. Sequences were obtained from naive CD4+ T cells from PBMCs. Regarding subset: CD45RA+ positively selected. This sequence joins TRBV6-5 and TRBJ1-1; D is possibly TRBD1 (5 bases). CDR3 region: CASSYSPGLNTEAFF. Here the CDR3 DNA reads TGTGCCAGCAGTTACTCCCCAGGGTTGAACACTGAAGCTTTCTTT.